This entry lists 28 T cell receptor beta chains sequenced from one sample in a study of T-cell reconstitution after alpha-beta-depleted transplantation in children. As it was prepared, the TCRbeta library received unique molecular identifiers. Via MiXCR, TCRdb re-called the PCR reads, giving one row per CDR3 protein. The table records around 500,000 distinct CDR3 sequences, 20% to 25% of them present only once. The source was PBMCs, mostly from graft donor cells, collected 360 days after TCRalphabeta/CD19-depleted stem cell transplant. These receptors were taken from a boy younger than two who had a stem cell transplant for acute myeloid leukemia, so the T cells may come from the graft donor.

This clonotype was seen only a few times. The chain carries TRBV5-1 and TRBJ1-1; D is uncertain. The CDR3 is made up of 13 amino acids. Germline loops: CDR1 SGHRS, CDR2 YFSETQ. Trimming left V 6 bases short and J 1 base short, with 10 bases between. The CDR3 bases are TGCGCCAGCAAATCTTCGGCGAACACTGAAGCTTTCTTT. The encoded protein is CASKSSANTEAFF.

The rearrangement uses TRBV4-3 and TRBJ2-1, with a possible D match to TRBD1 (5 bases). Trimming took off 0 bases at V and 15 bases at J, with 15 bases between the two ends. Germline CDR1 LGHNA, CDR2 YSLEER. The CDR3 is made up of 13 amino acids. For the CDR3, the DNA is TGCGCCAGCAGCCAAGATTTCGAGACAGTTCCGTTCTTC. Translated: CASSQDFETVPFF.

Ten or more counts support this clonotype. J is TRBJ1-4 and V is TRBV12-3 or TRBV12-4, with 11 bases lining up with TRBD1. The CDR3 totals 16 residues. The ends lost 6 bases at V and 0 bases at J; junction bases unmatched: 3. The CDR3 loop is CASSRDRGATNEKLFF. DNA of the CDR3: TGTGCCAGCAGCAGGGACAGGGGGGCAACTAATGAAAAACTGTTTTTT.

This clonotype has ten or more counts. V and J are TRBV5-1 and TRBJ2-3; D is unresolved. V was pared by 1 base and J by 2 bases, with 11 bases between. This CDR3 comprises 15 residues. Germline V CDR1 and CDR2: SGHRS, YFSETQ. CDR3 in amino acids: CASSLWSGHTDTQYF. DNA for the CDR3: TGCGCCAGCAGCTTGTGGTCGGGTCACACAGATACGCAGTATTTT. Combining the CDR3 with reference TRBV5-1 and TRBJ2-3 gives the whole variable domain KAGVTQTPRYLIKTRGQQVTLSCSPISGHRSVSWYQQTPGQGLQFLFEYFSETQRNKGNFPGRFSGRQFSNSRSEMNVSTLELGDSALYLCASSLWSGHTDTQYFGPGTRLTVL.

This clonotype was seen at least ten times. The rearrangement uses TRBV3-1 and TRBJ2-3, with D unresolved. Germline lookup yields CDR1 LGHDT and CDR2 YNNKEL (reference sequence). The CDR3 is 15 residues long. Trimming removed 2 bases from V and 1 base from J, with 10 bases in between. The CDR3 spells CASSQLRTRTDTQYF. CDR3 nucleotides: TGTGCCAGCAGCCAATTGAGAACCCGCACAGATACGCAGTATTTT.

This chain connects TRBV5-1 to TRBJ2-6; TRBD1 matches 7 bases. V shed 5 bases and J 0 bases; nucleotides not matched to a gene: 5. The length of the CDR3 is 16 residues. From germline, CDR1 is SGHRS and CDR2 YFSETQ. The DNA of the CDR3 is TGCGCCAGCAGTTCGGGACAGCCCTCTGGGGCCAACGTCCTGACTTTC. Its protein product is CASSSGQPSGANVLTF.

The rearrangement links TRBV10-2 to TRBJ2-1; D not resolved. Trimming removed 7 bases at V and 6 bases at J, with 16 bases between. CDR3 size: 14 residues. Germline V gene data show CDR1 as WSHSY and CDR2 as SAAADI. The CDR3 here is CASTPGPTGNEQFF. In DNA, the CDR3 is TGCGCCAGCACCCCAGGACCAACGGGCAATGAGCAGTTCTTC.

The sample holds many counts of this clonotype. This rearrangement joins TRBV5-5 to TRBJ2-3, with 8 bases aligning to TRBD1. V dropped 1 base and J dropped 1; count of bases not matched to a gene: 2. The CDR3 has 15 residues. Germline assignment: CDR1 SGHKS and CDR2 YYEKEE (reference sequence). The CDR3 DNA is TGTGCCAGCAGCTTGACAGGGGGACGCACAGATACGCAGTATTTT. It yields the protein CASSLTGGRTDTQYF. The entire variable domain, with the rest obtained from reference TRBV5-5 and TRBJ2-3, is as follows: DAGVTQSPTHLIKTRGQQVTLRCSPISGHKSVSWYQQVLGQGPQFIFQYYEKEERGRGNFPDRFSARQFPNYSSELNVNALLLGDSALYLCASSLTGGRTDTQYFGPGTRLTVL.

The sample holds a few counts of this clonotype. J is TRBJ2-7 and V is TRBV29-1, with 8 bases matching TRBD1. The V and J ends lost 3 bases and 4 bases, in that order; junction bases with no gene match: 8. CDR1 SQVTM and CDR2 ANQGSEA come from the germline V gene. The CDR3 is 14 amino acids. The CDR3 bases are TGCAGCGTTGACAAGACAGGGGCAAGGTACGAGCAGTACTTC. Protein: CSVDKTGARYEQYF.

Details on this clonotype: Given a much more abundant clone one base away, this may be a read error. This chain joins TRBV9 and TRBJ2-3; 7 bases are a match to TRBD1. Germline CDR1 SGDLS, CDR2 YYNGEE. The CDR3 has 15 amino acids. CDR3 residues: CASSSREGATDTKYF. CDR3 DNA sequence: TGTGCCAGCAGCTCCCGAGAGGGGGCCACAGATACGAAGTATTTT.

This clonotype was counted at least ten times. This chain uses TRBV15 with TRBJ2-7, with 10 bases aligning to TRBD1. CDR3 size: 15 residues. Germline assignment: CDR1 LNHNV and CDR2 YYDKDF (reference sequence). V lost 1 base to trimming and J lost 2 bases; unmatched junction nucleotides: 2. CDR3: CATSRGTGGTYEQYV. DNA for the CDR3: TGTGCCACCAGCAGAGGGACAGGGGGGACCTACGAGCAGTACGTC.

The V call is TRBV18, the J call TRBJ2-1; 7 bases are a match to TRBD1. This CDR3 is built from 14 residues. The germline V gene encodes CDR1 KGHSH and CDR2 LQKENI. After removal of 3 bases from V and 10 bases from J, the junction contained 9 bases not matched to a gene. CDR3 loop: CASSPKDRWLEQFF. The CDR3 DNA follows: TGTGCCAGCTCACCGAAGGACAGGTGGTTAGAGCAGTTCTTC.

The V and J genes are TRBV7-6 and TRBJ2-1; D remains ambiguous. CDR3 length equals 12 residues. Trimming left V 5 bases short and J 9 bases short, with 11 bases between. The germline V gene has CDR1 SGHVS and CDR2 FNYEAQ. CDR3 protein: CASSLTRGEQFF. In DNA, the CDR3 is TGTGCCAGCAGCCTAACCCGCGGTGAGCAGTTCTTC.

This chain joins TRBV20-1 and TRBJ2-5; D possibly corresponds to TRBD2 (6 bases). From germline, CDR1 is DFQATT and CDR2 SNEGSKA (reference sequence). This CDR3 contains 13 residues. Trimming shortened V by 4 bases and J by 5 bases, and 14 bases separated the two germline ends. The CDR3 nucleotides are TGCAGTGCTACGGAGGGTAGGGAGGAGACCCAGTACTTC. It specifies CSATEGREETQYF.

This chain joins TRBV9 and TRBJ1-2; D uncertain. V was shortened by 4 bases and J by 4 bases, with 26 bases between the two germline ends. This CDR3 has 18 residues. From germline, CDR1 is SGDLS and CDR2 YYNGEE. Here the CDR3 reads CASSINPGVGVVSYGYTF. CDR3 nucleotides: TGTGCCAGCAGCATCAACCCCGGGGTTGGGGTCGTCAGCTATGGCTACACCTTC.

The CDR3 loop is CASSLNDLLYEQYF. CDR3 in DNA: TGTGCCAGCAGCTTAAACGACCTGCTCTACGAGCAGTACTTC. V and J are TRBV7-6 and TRBJ2-7; D is unclear. The CDR3 consists of 14 residues. V was trimmed by 2 bases and J by 3 bases, leaving 11 bases between them. Germline assignment: CDR1 SGHVS and CDR2 FNYEAQ. The full variable domain, rest sourced from reference TRBV7-6 and TRBJ2-7, is GAGVSQSPRYKVTKRGQDVALRCDPISGHVSLYWYRQALGQGPEFLTYFNYEAQQDKSGLPNDRFSAERPEGSISTLTIQRTEQRDSAMYRCASSLNDLLYEQYFGPGTRLTVT.

This clonotype appeared many times. The chain combines TRBV5-5 with TRBJ2-5; D gene ambiguous. V lost 1 base to trimming and J lost 3 bases, with 10 bases between them. The CDR3 sequence is 14 residues long. In germline, CDR1 is SGHKS, CDR2 YYEKEE (reference sequence). The CDR3 bases are TGTGCCAGCAGCTTGTGGTCGGAGAAAGAGACCCAGTACTTC. Protein sequence: CASSLWSEKETQYF.

This clonotype was picked up many times. V gene TRBV27 combines with J gene TRBJ2-7; 7 bases agree with TRBD1. CDR1 and CDR2 (germline): MNHEY, SMNVEV (reference sequence). This CDR3 is built from 12 residues. V trimming: 5 bases; J trimming: 6 bases; junction bases outside the gene matches: 4. CDR3 sequence: CASSITGVEQYF. DNA of the CDR3: TGTGCCAGCAGTATTACAGGGGTCGAGCAGTACTTC.

The chain carries TRBV10-2 and TRBJ2-7, with a tentative D call TRBD1 (6 bases). With 2 bases removed from V and 4 bases from J, the gap between germline ends came to 15 bases. The CDR3 contains 15 residues. Germline lookup yields CDR1 WSHSY and CDR2 SAAADI. CDR3 DNA sequence: TGCGCCAGCAGTGAGGTGTCGGGGACACTATACGAGCAGTACGTC. Amino acids: CASSEVSGTLYEQYV.

The chain has TRBV29-1 and TRBJ1-5, with D perhaps TRBD1 (5 bases). V was clipped by 7 bases and J by 3 bases, with 19 bases between them. The CDR3 is 15 residues long. CDR1 is SQVTM and CDR2 is ANQGSEA in the germline V gene. DNA of the CDR3: TGCAGCGCCTCCGATGGGACCGTTAACAATCAGCCCCAGCATTTT. Amino acid sequence: CSASDGTVNNQPQHF.

This clonotype occurred a few times. The V gene is TRBV12-3 or TRBV12-4, the J gene TRBJ1-6, with D possibly matching TRBD1 (5 bases). V was cut by 7 bases and J by 8 bases, with 12 bases left in between. This CDR3 spans 13 amino acids. The CDR3 nucleotides read TGTGCCAGCAACCTCGGGGCCTATTCACCCCTCCACTTT. Its translation: CASNLGAYSPLHF.

This clonotype was seen more than once but under ten times. The CDR3 DNA reads as TGCGCCAGCAGCCAAGAGGAGACGGACCTAGCCAAAAACATTCAGTACTTC. Translated, it gives CASSQEETDLAKNIQYF. The chain carries TRBV4-1 and TRBJ2-4; D remains ambiguous. This CDR3 spans 17 amino acids. With 0 bases removed from V and 0 bases from J, the gap between germline ends came to 12 bases. Germline assignment: CDR1 MGHRA and CDR2 YSYEKL.

In this sample, this clonotype turned up many times. V and J are TRBV5-1 and TRBJ1-1; possibly TRBD1 for D (6 bases). V lost 4 bases and J lost 4, with 14 bases in between. Germline V gene lookup returns CDR1 SGHRS and CDR2 YFSETQ. CDR3 length equals 14 residues. The CDR3 nucleotides read TGCGCCAGCAGCAAGGGACACCAGAGCACTGAAGCTTTCTTT. It specifies CASSKGHQSTEAFF.

The chain is built from TRBV7-2 and TRBJ2-5; D is uncertain. V lost 4 bases, J lost 2 bases, and 11 bases lay in between. CDR1 and CDR2 (germline): SGHTA, FQGNSA. There are 14 residues in the CDR3. The CDR3 DNA reads TGTGCCAGCAGCTCTTATAGGCGACAAGAGACCCAGTACTTC. Translating it yields CASSSYRRQETQYF. Supplemented by reference TRBV7-2 and TRBJ2-5, the full variable domain reads GAGVSQSPSNKVTEKGKDVELRCDPISGHTALYWYRQSLGQGLEFLIYFQGNSAPDKSGLPSDRFSAERTGGSVSTLTIQRTQQEDSAVYLCASSSYRRQETQYFGPGTRLLVL.

The J gene is TRBJ1-4, the V gene TRBV7-9, with 7 bases that match TRBD1. The CDR3 contains 15 residues. Germline values: CDR1 SEHNR, CDR2 FQNEAQ (reference sequence). V shed 4 bases and J 8 bases; nucleotides not matched to a gene: 10. CDR3 coding DNA: TGTGCCAGCAGCTCAGGGGGAAGAGGTAGAGAAAAACTGTTTTTT. Its protein product is CASSSGGRGREKLFF. Full variable domain (missing parts from reference TRBV7-9 and TRBJ1-4): DTGVSQNPRHKITKRGQNVTFRCDPISEHNRLYWYRQTLGQGPEFLTYFQNEAQLEKSRLLSDRFSAERPKGSFSTLEIQRTEQGDSAMYLCASSSGGRGREKLFFGSGTQLSVL.

The genes are TRBV12-3 or TRBV12-4 and TRBJ1-3; no clear D gene. The CDR3 has 15 residues. Between the trimmed V and J ends, which lost 3 bases and 4 bases, there was a span of 13 bases. The CDR3 nucleotides read TGTGCCAGCAGTTTTTTCACACAGACCGGAAACACCATATATTTT. Translation gives CASSFFTQTGNTIYF.

The chain has TRBV6-2 or TRBV6-3 and TRBJ2-1; D remains unclear. The V end was cut by 7 bases, the J end by 0 bases, with 13 bases between. The V gene's germline CDR1 is MNHEY and CDR2 SVGEGT. The CDR3 covers 15 residues. The CDR3 protein is CASTHWTSSYNEQFF. For the CDR3, the DNA is TGTGCCAGCACCCATTGGACGTCCTCCTACAATGAGCAGTTCTTC.

V is TRBV10-3 and J is TRBJ1-5, with D tentatively TRBD1 (5 bases). V was pared by 6 bases and J by 0 bases, with 12 bases between. CDR1 is ENHRY, CDR2 SYGVKD, per germline. There are 15 residues in the CDR3. In DNA form, the CDR3 reads TGTGCCATCAGCAATAGCAGGGATAGCAATCAGCCCCAGCATTTT. The encoded protein is CAISNSRDSNQPQHF.